This entry lists 31 T cell receptor beta chains sequenced from one sample in a study of cytomegalovirus exposure and HLA in healthy donors. Profiling relied on immunoSEQ multiplex PCR, and the TCRdb table lists in-frame clones only, not all of them. The repertoire consists of about 280,000 clones, with more than 75% occurring once and the leading ten covering around 0.9%. Sample: PBMCs. The origin of the receptors is a woman under 30 in good health and CMV-seronegative.

V and J are TRBV27 and TRBJ1-4; 7 bases agree with TRBD1. CDR1 and CDR2 from the germline V gene are MNHEY and SMNVEV (reference sequence). Trimming removed 6 bases from V and 4 bases from J; junction bases left unmatched: 5. The CDR3 runs to 14 residues. The CDR3 coding sequence is TGTGCCAGCAGAGGGGGACAGCATAATGAAAAACTGTTTTTT. Protein: CASRGGQHNEKLFF.

This chain connects TRBV30 to TRBJ2-2, with D tentatively TRBD1 (6 bases). The CDR3 loop spans 12 amino acids. The germline V gene encodes CDR1 GTSNPN and CDR2 SVGIG (reference sequence). V lost 2 bases and J 5 bases, leaving 6 bases between the germline ends. CDR3 sequence reads: CAWSQGTGELFF. The CDR3 region has the DNA TGTGCCTGGAGTCAGGGGACCGGGGAGCTGTTTTTT.

This rearrangement joins TRBV5-1 to TRBJ2-1; 10 bases align to TRBD2. The CDR3 extends over 16 amino acids. In germline, CDR1 is SGHRS, CDR2 YFSETQ. Trimming cost V 0 bases and J 6 bases; bases outside gene matches: 6. The CDR3: CASSLVSGRVGNEQFF. CDR3 coding DNA: TGCGCCAGCAGCTTGGTGAGCGGGAGGGTTGGCAATGAGCAGTTCTTC.

V usage is TRBV28 and J usage is TRBJ2-3, with 10 bases identical to TRBD2. V shed 3 bases and J 6 bases; nucleotides not matched to a gene: 9. There are 16 residues in the CDR3. Germline CDR1 reads MDHEN; CDR2 reads SYDVKM. CDR3 sequence reads: CASSLGLARLTDTQYF. DNA of the CDR3: TGTGCCAGCAGTTTGGGACTAGCGAGACTCACGGATACGCAGTATTTT.

The rearrangement uses TRBV6-5 and TRBJ1-6; 8 positions match TRBD1. The junction had 5 bases not matched to a gene; V was cut back by 4 bases and J by 6 bases. Germline CDR1 reads MNHEY; CDR2 reads SVGAGI. CDR3 length equals 15 residues. The CDR3 sequence: CASSSTGDTNSPLHF. The DNA of the CDR3 is TGTGCCAGCAGTTCGACAGGGGATACTAATTCACCCCTCCACTTT.

The genes are TRBV18 and TRBJ2-7; 7 bases map to TRBD2. The CDR3 consists of 20 residues. Germline V gene data show CDR1 as KGHSH and CDR2 as LQKENI. J was trimmed by 0 bases and V by 3 bases; bases with no gene match: 20. The chain's CDR3 is CASSPDWLAEQLGLSYEQYF. For the CDR3, the DNA is TGTGCCAGCTCACCGGACTGGCTAGCGGAACAACTTGGCCTCTCCTACGAGCAGTACTTC.

This sequence joins TRBV29-1 and TRBJ1-1; a possible D gene is TRBD1 (5 bases). The CDR3 loop spans 12 amino acids. CDR1 is SQVTM, CDR2 ANQGSEA, per germline. The germline V and J ends were trimmed by 6 bases and 4 bases, with 12 bases remaining between them. This chain's CDR3 is CSVRGRVTEAFF. In DNA form, the CDR3 reads TGCAGCGTGCGGGGCAGGGTCACTGAAGCTTTCTTT.

The chain carries TRBV25-1 and TRBJ2-5; 10 bases map to TRBD2. The CDR3 runs to 15 residues. Germline trimming cut 3 bases from V and 2 bases from J; bases unmatched to any gene: 3. Germline CDR1 is MGHDK and CDR2 is SYGVNS. CDR3 sequence (DNA): TGTGCCAGCAGTGATAGGACTAGCGGACAAGAGACCCAGTACTTC. This sequence encodes CASSDRTSGQETQYF.

This clone showed up just once. The CDR3 DNA sequence: TGTGCCAGCTGGGGCACATATAGCAATCAGCCCCAGCATTTT. It specifies CASWGTYSNQPQHF. The V gene is TRBV28, the J gene TRBJ1-5, with D possibly matching TRBD1 (5 bases). In germline, CDR1 is MDHEN, CDR2 SYDVKM. This CDR3 contains 14 residues. V was clipped by 8 bases and J by 0 bases, with 11 bases between them.

In this sample, this clone turned up once. The V call is TRBV5-3, the J call TRBJ1-2; unclear D gene. TRBV5-3 is recorded as an ORF, its role being uncertain. The CDR3 length is 15 residues. The V end lost 1 base, the J end lost 0 bases, and 10 bases lay between the germline ends. The CDR3 sequence: CARSLPDGANYGYTF. The CDR3 DNA is TGTGCCAGAAGCTTGCCCGATGGAGCTAACTATGGCTACACCTTC.

The count of this clone is one. The rearrangement links TRBV5-6 to TRBJ2-2, with 7 bases identical to TRBD2. Germline assignment: CDR1 SGHDT and CDR2 YYEEEE. V shed 4 bases and J 2 bases; nucleotides not matched to a gene: 8. This CDR3 is 16 amino acids long. The CDR3 spells CASSALGLQNTGELFF. CDR3 in DNA: TGTGCCAGCAGCGCACTGGGACTACAAAACACCGGGGAGCTGTTTTTT.

The chain combines TRBV28 with TRBJ2-1, with TRBD2 as a possible D gene (5 bases). The V and J ends lost 3 bases and 8 bases respectively, with 8 bases between them. Germline CDR1 MDHEN, CDR2 SYDVKM. The CDR3 sequence is 12 residues long. The DNA of the CDR3 is TGTGCCAGCAGTTTGTGGCGGGATGAGCAGTTCTTC. Translation gives CASSLWRDEQFF.

The V call is TRBV15, the J call TRBJ2-1; 8 bases map to TRBD2. From germline, CDR1 is LNHNV and CDR2 YYDKDF (reference sequence). The CDR3 is made up of 14 amino acids. V shed 8 bases and J 4 bases; nucleotides not matched to a gene: 7. CDR3 nucleotides: TGTGCCACCTATAGCGGGGAAGGATACAATGAGCAGTTCTTC. Translation: CATYSGEGYNEQFF.

The chain recombines TRBV10-3 with TRBJ1-2; the D gene is possibly TRBD1 (5 bases). Per the germline V gene, CDR1 is ENHRY and CDR2 is SYGVKD. CDR3 length: 17 residues. V shed 0 bases and J shed 3 bases, with 17 bases lying between them. This CDR3 reads CAISESKMGGFYYGYTF. In DNA, the CDR3 is TGTGCCATCAGTGAGTCGAAGATGGGGGGTTTCTACTATGGCTACACCTTC.

This clone was detected once. The chain links TRBV5-6 to TRBJ2-5; D is unresolved. CDR3 length: 15 amino acids. Germline V lookup: CDR1 SGHDT, CDR2 YYEEEE. Trimming took 0 bases from V and 3 from J, leaving 12 bases between them. CDR3 nucleotides: TGTGCCAGCAGCTTGGATCAGTCTCCCAAAGAGACCCAGTACTTC. Translating gives CASSLDQSPKETQYF.

The rearrangement joins TRBV6-5 to TRBJ1-1; D remains ambiguous. The CDR3 has 14 residues. Per germline, CDR1 MNHEY and CDR2 SVGAGI. V lost 6 bases and J 1 base, leaving 12 bases between the germline ends. CDR3 nucleotides: TGTGCCAGCAGGAGTAGCATGTGGAACACTGAAGCTTTCTTT. It translates to CASRSSMWNTEAFF.

This clone was detected once. The V gene is TRBV5-1, the J gene TRBJ2-1; 7 bases fit TRBD1. This CDR3 has 15 amino acids. Germline lookup yields CDR1 SGHRS and CDR2 YFSETQ. V gave up 4 bases and J gave up 7 bases; unmatched junction bases: 11. CDR3 sequence (DNA): TGCGCCAGCAGCCCTGACAGGGTGCAATTAAATGAGCAGTTCTTC. Translation gives CASSPDRVQLNEQFF.

This clone was detected only a few times. The chain uses TRBV6-4 and TRBJ1-2; D may be TRBD1 (6 bases). Germline V gives CDR1 MRHNA, CDR2 SNTAGT. Trimming stripped 6 bases from V and 7 bases from J, with 21 bases between. The length of the CDR3 is 15 residues. The CDR3 is CASRPTRGSVGGYTF. DNA of the CDR3: TGTGCCAGCAGACCTACCAGGGGTTCTGTAGGTGGCTACACCTTC.

The rearrangement uses TRBV5-1 and TRBJ2-1; TRBD2 aligns across 7 bases. Germline V gene lookup returns CDR1 SGHRS and CDR2 YFSETQ. The V gene end was trimmed by 3 bases and the J gene end by 9 bases; junction bases not matched to a gene: 15. The CDR3 is 16 amino acids. The CDR3 DNA is TGCGCCAGCAGCTCGAGGAAGCCGGGAGGCCCTGGTGAGCAGTTCTTC. This sequence encodes CASSSRKPGGPGEQFF.

The chain uses TRBV5-4 and TRBJ2-7; maybe TRBD1 (6 bases). Germline V gene sequence: CDR1 SGHNT, CDR2 YYREEE (reference sequence). Trimming removed 2 bases from V and 6 bases from J, with 18 bases in between. This CDR3 region has 15 residues. The CDR3 DNA follows: TGTGCCAGCAGCTTAAGCAGGGGCCCCGCTGGCGAGCAGTACTTC. Residues: CASSLSRGPAGEQYF.

The rearrangement uses TRBV9 and TRBJ2-3, with TRBD2 identical over 8 bases. The V and J ends lost 3 bases and 2 bases, in that order; junction bases with no gene match: 5. Germline values: CDR1 SGDLS, CDR2 YYNGEE. CDR3 size: 15 residues. The chain's CDR3 is CASSATSGITDTQYF. In DNA form, the CDR3 reads TGTGCCAGCAGCGCAACTAGCGGAATCACAGATACGCAGTATTTT.

The gene calls are TRBV28 and TRBJ2-7, with 7 bases lining up with TRBD1. The V segment lost 4 bases and the J segment 2 bases; nucleotides outside the gene matches: 11. CDR1 is MDHEN and CDR2 is SYDVKM in the germline V gene. The CDR3 runs to 16 residues. CDR3: CASSSTGTESPYEQYF. In DNA, the CDR3 is TGTGCCAGCAGTTCCACCGGGACAGAATCACCCTACGAGCAGTACTTC.

This clone was seen once. The chain employs TRBV5-6 and TRBJ2-7; 11 bases line up with TRBD2. From germline, CDR1 is SGHDT and CDR2 YYEEEE. The length of the CDR3 is 16 residues. The V and J ends lost 1 base and 2 bases, in that order; junction bases with no gene match: 5. The CDR3 protein is CASSLQGLAVTYEQYF. The CDR3 nucleotides read TGTGCCAGCAGCTTGCAGGGACTAGCGGTCACCTACGAGCAGTACTTC. The full variable domain, its missing parts supplied by reference TRBV5-6 and TRBJ2-7, is DAGVTQSPTHLIKTRGQQVTLRCSPKSGHDTVSWYQQALGQGPQFIFQYYEEEERQRGNFPDRFSGHQFPNYSSELNVNALLLGDSALYLCASSLQGLAVTYEQYFGPGTRLTVT.

The genes are TRBV5-1 and TRBJ2-7, with a tentative D call TRBD1 (6 bases). The CDR3 length is 14 residues. V gave up 4 bases and J gave up 9 bases, with 20 bases separating them. Germline CDR1 SGHRS, CDR2 YFSETQ. Here the CDR3 reads CASSRVPQGFGQYF. As DNA, the CDR3 is TGCGCCAGCAGCCGGGTCCCCCAGGGGTTTGGGCAGTACTTC. Variable domain in full (rest from reference TRBV5-1 and TRBJ2-7): KAGVTQTPRYLIKTRGQQVTLSCSPISGHRSVSWYQQTPGQGLQFLFEYFSETQRNKGNFPGRFSGRQFSNSRSEMNVSTLELGDSALYLCASSRVPQGFGQYFGPGTRLTVT.

The J gene is TRBJ2-7, the V gene TRBV6-1; D ambiguous. The V end was cut by 8 bases, the J end by 4 bases, with 9 bases between. The CDR3 consists of 11 residues. Looked up from germline, CDR1 is MNHNS and CDR2 is SASEGT. CDR3 DNA sequence: TGTGCCAGCTCCGAACTTTACGAGCAGTACTTC. Protein: CASSELYEQYF.

The V and J genes are TRBV5-4 and TRBJ2-5, with 7 bases aligning to TRBD2. Germline values: CDR1 SGHNT, CDR2 YYREEE (reference sequence). CDR3 length: 14 residues. Unmatched junction bases numbered 5, after V lost 4 bases and J lost 2 bases. CDR3 residues: CASSPGTTQETQYF. In nucleotides, the CDR3 is TGTGCCAGCAGCCCAGGGACTACGCAAGAGACCCAGTACTTC.

The CDR3 here is CAWSATGGSGNTIYF. The CDR3 DNA is TGTGCCTGGAGCGCGACAGGGGGCTCCGGAAACACCATATATTTT. The V call is TRBV30, the J call TRBJ1-3, with TRBD1 matching over 10 bases. Germline V lookup: CDR1 GTSNPN, CDR2 SVGIG (reference sequence). With 3 bases clipped from V and 4 bases from J, the junction kept 6 bases outside the gene matches. There are 15 residues in the CDR3.

The rearrangement links TRBV25-1 to TRBJ2-3, with D hard to call. The CDR3 runs to 14 residues. The V gene lost 1 base and the J gene lost 0 bases, with 5 bases spanning the gap. Per germline, CDR1 MGHDK and CDR2 SYGVNS. The CDR3 nucleotides are TGTGCCAGCAGTGAATCATTCAGCACAGATACGCAGTATTTT. Residues: CASSESFSTDTQYF.

V usage is TRBV6-5 and J usage is TRBJ2-1; perhaps TRBD2 as D (6 bases). V gave up 5 bases and J gave up 0 bases, with 11 bases separating them. The CDR3 spans 15 residues. The germline V gene has CDR1 MNHEY and CDR2 SVGAGI. DNA for the CDR3: TGTGCCAGCAGTCTAGCGCACCTCTCCTACAATGAGCAGTTCTTC. Translated, it gives CASSLAHLSYNEQFF.

The V call is TRBV7-2, the J call TRBJ2-7; 9 bases align to TRBD2. The length of the CDR3 is 18 residues. The germline gives CDR1 SGHTA, CDR2 FQGNSA. V lost 5 bases to trimming and J lost 3 bases; unmatched junction nucleotides: 17. DNA for the CDR3: TGTGCCAGCAGCACTAGACGGGTCATAGCGGGAGTCGGCTACGAGCAGTACTTC. It encodes CASSTRRVIAGVGYEQYF. Filled out from reference TRBV7-2 and TRBJ2-7, the complete variable domain reads GAGVSQSPSNKVTEKGKDVELRCDPISGHTALYWYRQSLGQGLEFLIYFQGNSAPDKSGLPSDRFSAERTGGSVSTLTIQRTQQEDSAVYLCASSTRRVIAGVGYEQYFGPGTRLTVT.

The chain links TRBV6-4 to TRBJ2-7, with D tentatively TRBD1 (5 bases). CDR3 length: 13 amino acids. V lost 7 bases and J lost 5, with 15 bases in between. Germline CDR1 is MRHNA and CDR2 is SNTAGT. The CDR3 DNA reads TGTGCCAGCAATTCGGCAGGGTTGCACGAGCAGTACTTC. Translation: CASNSAGLHEQYF.